Listed here are 3 T cell receptor beta chains from one sample, sequenced in a study of identical twins (dated by TCRdb to about 2016). The library was made by 5' RACE. Sequencing took place on an Illumina HiSeq 2000. TCRdb trimmed the raw reads at Q25, called clones with MiXCR and kept productive beta chains. Each CDR3 protein appears once, grouped with its most common genes and DNA. Across this sample there are nearly 900,000 distinct CDR3 sequences, with 12% seen only once. The ten largest clones take up under 2% of the sample. This sample also appeared in a second study, on yellow fever vaccine responses in identical twins.

Sequencing used PBMCs. These receptors were collected from a woman between 18 and 29 years old in good health.

This sequence joins TRBV7-9 and TRBJ2-7, with D uncertain. V shed 3 bases and J shed 0 bases, with 12 bases lying between them. The CDR3 is 15 residues long. The germline CDR1 and CDR2 sequences are SEHNR and FQNEAQ (reference sequence). The DNA of the CDR3 is TGTGCCAGCAGCTTGTGGGGTAAGGACTCCTACGAGCAGTACGTC. Translating it yields CASSLWGKDSYEQYV.

This clonotype was detected many times. This chain joins TRBV3-1 and TRBJ2-1; 11 bases are a match to TRBD2. CDR3 length equals 19 residues. V shed 0 bases and J 4 bases; nucleotides not matched to a gene: 11. Germline V gene sequence: CDR1 LGHDT, CDR2 YNNKEL (reference sequence). CDR3 bases: TGTGCCAGCAGCCAAGATACCCCTGGACTAGCGGGCTCTTACAATGAGCAGTTCTTC. Its translation is CASSQDTPGLAGSYNEQFF.

DNA for the CDR3: TGTGCCAGCAGCCAAAGGTCGTCGAGCACTGAAGCTTTCTTT. It encodes CASSQRSSSTEAFF. The chain joins TRBV7-9 to TRBJ1-1; D unclear. Trimming cost V 5 bases and J 4 bases, with 14 bases left between them. From germline, CDR1 is SEHNR and CDR2 FQNEAQ (reference sequence). There are 14 residues in the CDR3.